The clone carrying this TCR beta chain came up many times. No antigen is known for it. Each 10 ml fresh peripheral blood draw supplied the PBMCs. V lost 5 bases to trimming and J lost 4 bases, with 14 bases between them. CDR1 and CDR2 (germline): DFQATT, SNEGSKA (reference sequence). The CDR3 totals 13 residues. These data originate in a study of T cells in Graves' hyperthyroidism and ophthalmopathy. General observations from the study: Among clonotypes expanded in thyroid above 0.001, most were also found in blood.

It was RNA transcripts that yielded the amplified TCR beta CDR3 regions. Researchers ran a first-round RT-PCR on the TCR CDR3 using the HTBI primer set. Each CDR3 protein gets one entry after TCRdb re-called the multiplex PCR reads with MiXCR. The sample gives about 600,000 distinct CDR3 sequences, roughly 15% of which show up once; around 13% is in the top ten. The origin of this receptor is a woman aged 50 to 60 with Graves' ophthalmopathy. The chain links TRBV20-1 to TRBJ1-1; TRBD1 might be the D (5 bases). Material for sequencing was blood. In DNA form, the CDR3 reads TGCAGTGCTTCTCAGGGAGGGGTCACTGAAGCTTTCTTT. Protein: CSASQGGVTEAFF.